This TCR beta chain was sequenced during a study of shared clonotypes between healthy human individuals. Across the whole study: CD4 naive and memory got three plates each, CD8 naive two, CD8 memory one.

An even split of each subset's genomic DNA across several immunoSEQ plates was performed. The repertoire was sequenced with immunoSEQ multiplex PCR; TCRdb's copy has only in-frame clones and lacks some. The sample yields around 2,100,000 clones, about 95% seen once. CDR1 is MRHNA, CDR2 SNTAGT, per germline. V lost 2 bases, J lost 0 bases, and 14 bases lay in between. The CDR3 consists of 17 residues. In the naive CD8 group, cells lacked CD45RO and were positively selected for CCR7, so terminally differentiated effector memory CD45RA+ cells were left out. The specimen was naive CD8+ T cells sorted from blood. This sequence was found in a man aged 18 to 30 in good health. The chain uses TRBV6-4 and TRBJ1-5; TRBD1 is a possible D gene (5 bases). As DNA, the CDR3 is TGTGCCAGCAGTGACGGCAGGGTAGCGTATAGCAATCAGCCCCAGCATTTT. Amino acids: CASSDGRVAYSNQPQHF.